This is a list of T cell receptor beta chains from one sample in a study of T cells in Graves' hyperthyroidism and ophthalmopathy. MiXCR, run by TCRdb on the multiplex PCR reads, gives a single entry per CDR3 protein. The sample carries a few hundred thousand distinct CDR3 sequences, about 15% recorded once. The source material was blood. Every receptor here comes from a woman aged 25 to 45 with Graves' hyperthyroidism. The CDR3 runs from the conserved cysteine through the conserved F or W. A D gene is named only where the DNA matches it firmly. Size values are once, few and many counts, or a class for expanded clones, and some rows have none.

clone size,J gene,V gene,D gene,CDR3 protein,CDR3 DNA
.,TRBJ1-5,TRBV20-1,.,CSARTGPDQPQHF,TGCAGTGCTAGGACAGGCCCGGATCAGCCCCAGCATTTT
.,TRBJ2-7,TRBV28,TRBD1,CAVLRGRVRNEQYF,TGTGCCGTCCTCAGGGGGCGCGTCAGGAACGAGCAGTACTTC
many,TRBJ2-1,TRBV7-8,.,CASSLQWTSYNEQFF,TGTGCCAGCAGCTTACAGTGGACGTCCTACAATGAGCAGTTCTTC
many,TRBJ1-1,TRBV2,.,CASSRRGASTEAFF,TGTGCCAGCAGTAGGCGGGGCGCGAGCACTGAAGCTTTCTTT
many,TRBJ2-1,TRBV20-1,.,CSARGLALHEEQFF,TGCAGTGCTAGAGGGCTAGCCCTCCACGAAGAGCAGTTCTTC
many,TRBJ1-2,TRBV3-1,.,CASSQVGGGGYTF,TGTGCCAGCAGCCAAGTCGGGGGCGGCGGCTACACCTTC
.,TRBJ2-3,TRBV29-1,TRBD2,CSSTVAGVADTQYF,TGCAGCTCAACAGTAGCGGGAGTCGCAGATACGCAGTATTTT
many,TRBJ2-7,TRBV27,TRBD1,CASSRDRGTSYEQYF,TGTGCCAGCAGCAGGGACAGGGGGACTTCCTACGAGCAGTACTTC
many,TRBJ1-2,TRBV28,.,CASSLGARGYTF,TGTGCCAGCAGTCTAGGCGCTCGGGGCTACACCTTC
many,TRBJ2-7,TRBV6-1,.,CANRTWQGLHEQYF,TGTGCCAACAGAACGTGGCAGGGGCTCCACGAGCAGTACTTC
few,TRBJ2-3,TRBV13,TRBD2,CASSYSLAGITDTQYF,TGTGCCAGCAGTTATTCACTAGCGGGGATCACAGATACGCAGTATTTT
.,TRBJ1-5,TRBV2,.,CASSADSSTQHF,TGTGCCAGCAGTGCGGACAGTTCGACCCAGCATTTT
.,TRBJ1-5,TRBV27,.,CASTGSYNQPQHF,TGTGCCAGTACAGGGTCGTATAATCAGCCCCAGCATTTT
.,TRBJ1-4,TRBV5-1,TRBD1,CASSSGTGAETNEKLFF,TGCGCCAGCAGCAGCGGGACAGGGGCTGAAACTAATGAAAAACTGTTTTTT
.,TRBJ2-2,TRBV7-9,TRBD1,CASSPRQGHANTGELFF,TGTGCCAGCAGCCCCCGACAGGGCCACGCGAACACCGGGGAGCTGTTTTTT
.,TRBJ2-2,TRBV28,.,CASSQGGLNTGELFF,TGTGCCAGCAGTCAGGGAGGACTGAACACCGGGGAGCTGTTTTTT
few,TRBJ2-7,TRBV5-4,TRBD1,CASSNPGQPAEQYF,TGTGCCAGCAGCAATCCGGGACAGCCGGCCGAGCAGTACTTC
.,TRBJ2-1,TRBV19,.,CASSIGGGTYNEQFF,TGTGCCAGTAGTATTGGTGGTGGGACCTACAATGAGCAGTTCTTC
.,TRBJ2-7,TRBV7-6,TRBD1,CASSLVEGASYEQYF,TGTGCCAGCAGCTTAGTCGAGGGGGCGTCCTACGAGCAGTACTTC
.,TRBJ2-2,TRBV9,TRBD1,CASSWGQSNTGELFF,TGTGCCAGCAGCTGGGGACAGTCGAACACCGGGGAGCTGTTTTTT
.,TRBJ2-5,TRBV6-1,TRBD1,CASSEWDRGEAQYF,TGTGCCAGCAGTGAATGGGACAGGGGAGAGGCCCAGTACTTC
many,TRBJ2-3,TRBV7-3,.,CASSFRPDDTQYF,TGTGCCAGCAGCTTTCGACCTGATGATACGCAGTATTTT
.,TRBJ2-1,TRBV19,TRBD2,CASSIEGTSGRFPPYNEQFF,TGTGCCAGTAGTATAGAAGGGACTAGCGGGAGGTTCCCCCCCTACAATGAGCAGTTCTTC
few,TRBJ2-7,TRBV5-5,TRBD2,CASRENSGSLSYEQYF,TGTGCCAGCAGGGAGAATAGCGGGAGTTTATCCTACGAGCAGTACTTC
.,TRBJ2-1,TRBV19,TRBD2,CASSIRAGSGGNEQFF,TGTGCCAGTAGTATCAGGGCGGGGTCGGGGGGCAATGAGCAGTTCTTC
once,TRBJ1-1,TRBV2,.,CASRTTGGNTEAFF,TGTGCCAGCAGGACGACGGGGGGGAACACTGAAGCTTTCTTT
many,TRBJ2-1,TRBV3-1,TRBD1,CASSQSGTVMNNEQFF,TGTGCCAGCAGCCAATCCGGGACAGTGATGAACAATGAGCAGTTCTTC
few,TRBJ2-1,TRBV10-3,TRBD1,CAIHRDRGDEQFF,TGTGCCATCCACAGGGACAGGGGGGATGAGCAGTTCTTC
.,TRBJ2-3,TRBV29-1,TRBD2,CSVLGGGRGGSADTQYF,TGCAGCGTCCTTGGCGGGGGGAGAGGGGGGAGCGCAGATACGCAGTATTTT
.,TRBJ2-5,TRBV20-1,.,CSARLGGAGETQYF,TGCAGTGCGCGACTGGGGGGGGCAGGGGAGACCCAGTACTTC
few,TRBJ2-1,TRBV24-1,TRBD2,CATSVGTSGSYEQFF,TGTGCCACCAGTGTTGGGACTAGCGGGAGCTATGAGCAGTTCTTC
.,TRBJ2-7,TRBV5-1,TRBD1,CARSLVDREDEQYF,TGCGCCAGAAGCTTGGTGGACAGGGAGGACGAGCAGTACTTC
few,TRBJ2-2,TRBV5-1,.,CASGAGPDTGELFF,TGCGCCAGCGGTGCGGGGCCCGACACCGGGGAGCTGTTTTTT
many,TRBJ2-3,TRBV28,.,CASSSSSSDTQYF,TGTGCCAGCAGTTCCTCATCCTCAGATACGCAGTATTTT
.,TRBJ2-3,TRBV5-1,.,CASSLDPGAGATDTQYF,TGCGCCAGCAGCTTGGATCCGGGGGCGGGAGCCACAGATACGCAGTATTTT
many,TRBJ2-7,TRBV27,TRBD1,CASSLFRNRPGQGYEQYF,TGTGCCAGCAGTTTATTCAGAAACAGACCGGGACAGGGGTACGAGCAGTACTTC
many,TRBJ2-5,TRBV3-1,TRBD1,CASSLSSGGQETQYF,TGTGCCAGCAGTCTTAGTTCAGGGGGCCAAGAGACCCAGTACTTC
many,TRBJ2-7,TRBV29-1,.,CSAEAAADYEQYF,TGCAGCGCTGAAGCGGCAGCTGACTACGAGCAGTACTTC
many,TRBJ2-3,TRBV20-1,TRBD2,CSASIAGEGTDTQYF,TGCAGTGCTTCCATAGCGGGAGAAGGAACAGATACGCAGTATTTT
many,TRBJ2-1,TRBV18,TRBD2,CASSPGTSGSHEQFF,TGTGCCAGCTCACCCGGGACTAGCGGGAGTCATGAGCAGTTCTTC
many,TRBJ2-3,TRBV12-3/TRBV12-4,TRBD1,CASTLRTGADTQYF,TGTGCCAGCACCTTGCGGACAGGGGCAGATACGCAGTATTTT
few,TRBJ2-7,TRBV20-1,.,CSASPTRSSYEQYF,TGCAGTGCTAGTCCCACTAGGAGCTCCTACGAGCAGTACTTC
.,TRBJ1-2,TRBV6-1,.,CASNQAGGGYTF,TGTGCCAGCAATCAAGCGGGGGGGGGCTACACCTTC
many,TRBJ2-3,TRBV20-1,TRBD2,CSAQPGLAVSTDTQYF,TGCAGTGCCCAGCCGGGACTAGCGGTTAGCACAGATACGCAGTATTTT
many,TRBJ2-3,TRBV20-1,TRBD2,CSARNTAGAGDTQYF,TGCAGTGCTAGAAATACAGCGGGAGCGGGGGATACGCAGTATTTT
.,TRBJ1-3,TRBV7-9,.,CASPPGSSGNTIYF,TGTGCCAGCCCCCCCGGGAGCTCTGGAAACACCATATATTTT
many,TRBJ2-5,TRBV2,.,CASTEGDQETQYF,TGTGCCAGCACGGAGGGGGACCAAGAGACCCAGTACTTC